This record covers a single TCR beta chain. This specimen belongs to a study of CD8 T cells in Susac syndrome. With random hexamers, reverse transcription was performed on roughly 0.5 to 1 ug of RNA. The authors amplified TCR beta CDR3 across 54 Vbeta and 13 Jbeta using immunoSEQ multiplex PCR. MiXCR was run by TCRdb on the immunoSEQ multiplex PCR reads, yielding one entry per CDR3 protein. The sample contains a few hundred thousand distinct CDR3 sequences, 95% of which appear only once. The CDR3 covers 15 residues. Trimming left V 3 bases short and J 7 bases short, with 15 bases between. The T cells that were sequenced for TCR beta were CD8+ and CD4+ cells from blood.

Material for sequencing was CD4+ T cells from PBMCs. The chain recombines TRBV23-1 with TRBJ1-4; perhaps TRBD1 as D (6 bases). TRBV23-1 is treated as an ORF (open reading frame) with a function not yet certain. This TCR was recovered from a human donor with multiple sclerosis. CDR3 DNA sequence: TGCGCCAGCAGTCACAACAGGGTCTCGGGTGAAAAACTGTTTTTT. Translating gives CASSHNRVSGEKLFF.